This T cell receptor beta chain was sequenced during a study of shared clonotypes between healthy human individuals. Whole-study results and caveats: Clonotype sharing among donors was expected to depend on sequencing depth. What limited the represented genetic and exposure-history diversity was the small number of donors.

This CDR3 has 15 residues. Germline V gives CDR1 MDHEN, CDR2 SYDVKM. Trimming took off 2 bases at V and 0 bases at J, with 7 bases between the two ends. A remark on this clone: Its antigen is not known.

Profiling relied on immunoSEQ multiplex PCR, and the TCRdb table lists in-frame clones only, not all of them. Counted here are roughly 500,000 clones, about 96% occurring once; the ten biggest clones make up 0.06%. Study donors comprised healthy, HIV-negative adults devoid of recent acute infection or vaccination. The sequence derives from a woman in her twenties or thirties in good health. The rearrangement uses TRBV28 and TRBJ1-4; D is uncertain. Sequencing was carried out using naive CD4+ T cells sorted from blood. Subset: CD45RA+ positively selected. The CDR3 reads CASSLRPATNEKLFF. The CDR3, as DNA: TGTGCCAGCAGTTTAAGGCCTGCAACTAATGAAAAACTGTTTTTT.